What follows is one T cell receptor (beta chain) and its context. This specimen belongs to a study of T cells expressing NK-cell markers. This CDR3 comprises 13 residues. TCRdb reprocessed the 5' RACE reads and stores each CDR3 protein as one record, lacking DNA. The sample holds about 430,000 distinct CDR3 sequences. Sequenced sample: blood T cells: a sorted CD56 or NKG2C T cell subset, CD4+ or CD8+ T cells, or bulk PBMC T cells (not recorded which). The J gene is TRBJ1-1, the V gene TRBV12-3 or TRBV12-4. The receptor's source is a woman in her fifties or sixties in good health. The CDR3: CASTSTLYSEAFF.